These T cell receptor beta chains were read from a single sample in a study of cytomegalovirus exposure and HLA in healthy donors. Produced via immunoSEQ multiplex PCR; TCRdb's table is partial and in-frame only. The sample includes over 110,000 clones, approximately 80% of them seen just once. Source material: PBMCs. All receptors derive from a woman aged 55-70 years in good health and CMV-seropositive. Both conserved end residues are part of each CDR3. Fields, in order: V gene, clone size, D gene, J gene, CDR3 DNA, CDR3 protein. The D gene is left open where the match is weak. Only part of the rows carry a size: once, few, many, or a class if the clone is expanded.

V: TRBV5-4
size: .
D: .
J: TRBJ1-1
DNA: TGTGCCAGCAGCAGTTCGGGTGACACTGAAGCTTTCTTT
CDR3: CASSSSGDTEAFF

V: TRBV7-2
size: .
D: TRBD1
J: TRBJ2-7
DNA: TGTGCCAGCAATGACAGGGGGACCTACGAGCAGTACTTC
CDR3: CASNDRGTYEQYF

V: TRBV5-1
size: .
D: .
J: TRBJ2-3
DNA: TGCGCCAGCTCGGACACGTTCAGCACAGATACGCAGTATTTT
CDR3: CASSDTFSTDTQYF

V: TRBV7-3
size: .
D: TRBD2
J: TRBJ2-1
DNA: TGTGCCAGCAGCATCAGCGGGAAACCTACCTACAATGAGCAGTTCTTC
CDR3: CASSISGKPTYNEQFF

V: TRBV7-8
size: .
D: .
J: TRBJ1-4
DNA: TGTGCCAGCAGCTTAGAAAGGATACAGCAGAATGAAAAACTGTTTTTT
CDR3: CASSLERIQQNEKLFF

V: TRBV27
size: .
D: .
J: TRBJ1-1
DNA: TGTGCCAGCAGTTTGGACATCCACGGAACTGAAGCTTTCTTT
CDR3: CASSLDIHGTEAFF

V: TRBV28
size: few
D: TRBD1
J: TRBJ1-4
DNA: TGTGCCTGCCGAGGCAGGGGGCAGACTAATGAAAAACTGTTTTTT
CDR3: CACRGRGQTNEKLFF

V: TRBV9
size: .
D: .
J: TRBJ2-1
DNA: TGTGCCAGCAGCGTAGACAGGGCTAGCGGCAGCTCCTACAATGAGCAGTTCTTC
CDR3: CASSVDRASGSSYNEQFF

V: TRBV13
size: .
D: TRBD1
J: TRBJ2-3
DNA: TGTGCCAGCAGCTGGATGCAGGGGGTTCACACAGATACGCAGTATTTT
CDR3: CASSWMQGVHTDTQYF

V: TRBV4-3
size: .
D: .
J: TRBJ1-6
DNA: TGCGCCAGCAGCCAAGATCGGCAGGGCGGATCACCCCTCCACTTT
CDR3: CASSQDRQGGSPLHF

V: TRBV18
size: .
D: TRBD1
J: TRBJ2-1
DNA: TGTGCCAGCTCACCTCTCGGACAGGGGGTCGATGAGCAGTTCTTC
CDR3: CASSPLGQGVDEQFF

V: TRBV6-5
size: .
D: TRBD1
J: TRBJ2-7
DNA: TGTGCCAGCAGTGCCAAGGGACAGGCCTTCGAGCAGTACTTC
CDR3: CASSAKGQAFEQYF

V: TRBV30
size: once
D: .
J: TRBJ1-1
DNA: TGTGCCTGGAGTCCTTGGCAGACTGAAGCTTTCTTT
CDR3: CAWSPWQTEAFF

V: TRBV7-9
size: .
D: .
J: TRBJ2-4
DNA: TGTGCCAGCAGCACCCTACAGGGTCCGGGCGCCAAAAACATTCAGTACTTC
CDR3: CASSTLQGPGAKNIQYF

V: TRBV14
size: .
D: .
J: TRBJ2-7
DNA: TGTGCCAGCAGCCAACCAGGGCGGGGCGAGCAGTACTTC
CDR3: CASSQPGRGEQYF

V: TRBV7-9
size: .
D: TRBD1
J: TRBJ1-4
DNA: TGTGCCAGCAGCCCCGGGACAGGAGAAGCAGAAAAACTGTTTTTT
CDR3: CASSPGTGEAEKLFF

V: TRBV30
size: .
D: .
J: TRBJ1-5
DNA: TGTGCCTGGAGTGAGGGGTTTAGCAATCAGCCCCAGCATTTT
CDR3: CAWSEGFSNQPQHF

V: TRBV2
size: .
D: TRBD1
J: TRBJ2-1
DNA: TGTGCCAGCAGTCGGGACAGGGACAATGAGCAGTTCTTC
CDR3: CASSRDRDNEQFF

V: TRBV4-2
size: .
D: TRBD1
J: TRBJ2-3
DNA: TGTGCCAGCAGCCAGGACGGACAGGGGTGGGATACGCAGTATTTT
CDR3: CASSQDGQGWDTQYF

V: TRBV7-3
size: .
D: .
J: TRBJ2-3
DNA: TGTGCCAGCAGCTTAGGCCCAGTGAACACAGATACGCAGTATTTT
CDR3: CASSLGPVNTDTQYF

V: TRBV5-1
size: .
D: TRBD1
J: TRBJ2-7
DNA: TGCGCCAGCAGCCACGGGTTCCACCGGGACAGCACCTACGAGCAGTACTTC
CDR3: CASSHGFHRDSTYEQYF

V: TRBV5-4
size: .
D: .
J: TRBJ1-1
DNA: TGTGCCAGCAGCCTTACAGGGTTGGGGAGCACTGAAGCTTTCTTT
CDR3: CASSLTGLGSTEAFF

V: TRBV2
size: .
D: TRBD1
J: TRBJ2-1
DNA: TGTGCCAGCACCTCGGACAGGGCCGAGACCTACAATGAGCAGTTCTTC
CDR3: CASTSDRAETYNEQFF